These T cell receptor beta chains were read from a single sample in a study of control samples from healthy donors and cancer patients. Data came from immunoSEQ multiplex PCR; TCRdb stores just in-frame clones and leaves some out. The table lists about 80,000 clones, 85% to 90% of them singletons, with approximately 6% in the top ten. The specimen sequenced was blood. The receptors were sampled from a man in his fifties or sixties in good health. Both conserved end residues are trimmed from each CDR3.

TRBV19	TRBJ2-2	ASSFYSGADGELF
TRBV7-3	TRBJ2-1	ASSLGTGLEQF
TRBV18	TRBJ2-3	ASSPPRTSGVSTDTQY
TRBV11-2	TRBJ1-1	ASSFSGPEAF
TRBV6-5	TRBJ2-7	ASSLRTSGGPYEQY
TRBV18	TRBJ2-4	ASSPLPSSKNIQY
TRBV6-1	TRBJ2-1	ASSEWGDYNEQF
TRBV5-8	TRBJ2-1	ASSLGTGFDNEQF
TRBV27	TRBJ2-7	ASRGVAKSYEQY
TRBV5-4	TRBJ1-6	ASKEGRNSPLH
TRBV5-1	TRBJ2-2	ASSSGQVFNTGELF
TRBV6-4	TRBJ1-2	ASSDSGQGARYGYT
TRBV20-1	TRBJ2-6	SASMGSSGANVLT
TRBV29-1	TRBJ1-1	SVVQGAANTEAF
TRBV19	TRBJ2-7	ASSLRGLDEQY
TRBV27	TRBJ1-2	ASSFGQGGGYT
TRBV9	TRBJ2-1	ASSPPLRNEQF
TRBV11-2	TRBJ1-2	ASSNRGGLDYGYT
TRBV5-5	TRBJ2-5	ASSLGSAQETQY
TRBV2	TRBJ2-7	ASSRSEGTYEQY
TRBV6-6	TRBJ1-2	ASSPDRGDYGYT
TRBV10-2	TRBJ2-6	ASSESLYSGANVLT
TRBV25-1	TRBJ1-1	ASSNMNTEAF
TRBV27	TRBJ1-1	ASSLARARVNTEAF
TRBV7-9	TRBJ1-5	ASSLGDVSNQPQH
TRBV5-1	TRBJ1-2	ASSPGQYDYGYT
TRBV4-1	TRBJ2-2	ASSPTGTSNTGELF
TRBV1	TRBJ2-1	TSSQDRPGEVGQF
TRBV5-1	TRBJ2-2	ASSLGQGVTDTGELF
TRBV6-6	TRBJ1-3	ASSYVRGSGNTIY
TRBV5-1	TRBJ2-1	ASSLVGTSYNEQF
TRBV19	TRBJ1-6	ARAVSSYNSPLH
TRBV29-1	TRBJ2-7	SVEEQGSHEQY
TRBV5-1	TRBJ2-2	ASSLISRLNTGELF
TRBV14	TRBJ1-2	ASSYDTGVYGYT
TRBV25-1	TRBJ1-1	ASSEGRSRTEAF
TRBV18	TRBJ2-3	ASSLDIASTDTQY
TRBV28	TRBJ1-5	ASSLGTGSNQPQH
TRBV15	TRBJ1-2	ATSRDLKGAGYGYT
TRBV24-1	TRBJ2-3	ATSDFGFTDTQY
TRBV27	TRBJ2-3	ASSLGTDTQY
TRBV6-1	TRBJ2-5	ASSVRQGAIKETQY
TRBV6-5	TRBJ1-2	ASSFTNRGLLF